This TCR beta chain was found in a study of blood T cell repertoires in COVID-19. Overall study: T cells, B-cell-depleted T cells, or PBMCs supplied cDNA or gDNA.

Data came from immunoSEQ multiplex PCR; TCRdb stores just in-frame clones and leaves some out. The profile shows about 71,000 clones, 82% of them singletons. From germline, CDR1 is SGHNT and CDR2 YYREEE (reference sequence). The CDR3 loop spans 14 amino acids. V was cut by 2 bases and J by 4 bases, with 11 bases left in between. This TCR derives from an elderly woman with acute or convalescent COVID-19. The sample taken for sequencing was peripheral blood. J is TRBJ2-3 and V is TRBV5-4; perhaps TRBD1 as D (6 bases). CDR3 amino acids: CASSLQGAADTQYF. The CDR3 DNA reads as TGTGCCAGCAGCTTACAGGGAGCGGCAGATACGCAGTATTTT.